A single sample gave rise to the 3 T cell receptor beta chains below, sequenced in a study of T cell responses to AZD1222 COVID-19 vaccine. Assay used: immunoSEQ multiplex PCR; TCRdb lists only in-frame clones, some missing. This sample has over 60,000 clones, with 79% found just once. Sample: peripheral blood, taken on day 0 of MenACWY control vaccination. The receptors were gathered from an adult in good health.

This chain uses TRBV7-2 with TRBJ1-2, with D possibly TRBD1 on 6 matching bases. The CDR3 contains 13 residues. Germline assignment: CDR1 SGHTA and CDR2 FQGNSA. Trimming shortened V by 3 bases and J by 4 bases, and 9 bases separated the two germline ends. DNA for the CDR3: TGTGCCAGCAGCTTGGGGGCCGGCTATGGCTACACCTTC. Amino acid sequence: CASSLGAGYGYTF.

The rearrangement uses TRBV5-1 and TRBJ1-2; 9 bases fit TRBD1. Germline assignment: CDR1 SGHRS and CDR2 YFSETQ. V lost 0 bases and J lost 2; bases outside the gene matches: 14. CDR3 size: 19 residues. Here the CDR3 reads CASSLASPGTGWLNYGYTF. In nucleotides, the CDR3 is TGCGCCAGCAGCTTGGCGAGTCCCGGGACAGGGTGGTTAAACTATGGCTACACCTTC.

The CDR3 spells CASSRRDSTQLTEAFF. The CDR3 DNA sequence: TGTGCCAGTAGTCGGAGGGATTCCACTCAGTTAACTGAAGCTTTCTTT. The chain is built from TRBV19 and TRBJ1-1; D not certain. Between the trimmed V and J ends, which lost 5 bases and 5 bases, there was a span of 21 bases. Germline V gene lookup returns CDR1 LNHDA and CDR2 SQIVND (reference sequence). The CDR3 consists of 16 residues.